Listed below are T cell receptor beta chains from one sample, sequenced in a study of beta chain features in type 1 diabetes. Sequenced by immunoSEQ multiplex PCR; TCRdb stores in-frame clones only, minus some. The sample lists 900,000 or so clones, roughly 17% occurring once. The material sequenced was naive CD4+ T cells from blood. The receptors here all came from a woman between 18 and 30 years old in good health. Each CDR3 is given with its conserved first and last residue. D genes are given only for firm matches. Clone size is stated in some rows and not others, as once, few, many or a class when expanded.

j_call	clone_size	cdr3_length	v_call	d_call	cdr3_nt	cdr3_aa
TRBJ2-1	-	14	TRBV7-2	-	TGTGCCAGCAGCTTAACGAGCACCTACAATGAGCAGTTCTTC	CASSLTSTYNEQFF
TRBJ1-2	many	16	TRBV23-1	-	TGCGCCAGCAGTCCTCTCAGGTGGAGTCCGTTATATGGCTACACCTTC	CASSPLRWSPLYGYTF
TRBJ2-1	-	13	TRBV18	-	TGTGCCAGCTCCTCCGATCAAGGGTATGAGCAGTTCTTC	CASSSDQGYEQFF
TRBJ2-3	few	15	TRBV29-1	TRBD2	TGCAGCGTTGAAGGAGGGACTAGCGGCCTGGATACGCAGTATTTT	CSVEGGTSGLDTQYF
TRBJ2-3	-	14	TRBV11-2	-	TGTGCCAGCAGGGCGGGACCTAGCACAGATACGCAGTATTTT	CASRAGPSTDTQYF
TRBJ1-1	-	12	TRBV2	-	TGTGCCAGCAGAGCAGGACAGCAGTATGCTTTCTTT	CASRAGQQYAFF
TRBJ2-4	few	17	TRBV7-8	-	TGTGCCAGCAGCTTAGCGCGTCTTGCGGACAGCAAAAACATTCAGTACTTC	CASSLARLADSKNIQYF
TRBJ2-1	few	13	TRBV2	-	TGTGCCAGCAGTGACCAGCTTTGGGGTGAGCAGTTCTTC	CASSDQLWGEQFF
TRBJ2-3	-	15	TRBV6-5	-	TGTGCCAGCAGTTATCAGCCCGCGGAAACAGATACGCAGTATTTT	CASSYQPAETDTQYF
TRBJ2-1	-	15	TRBV7-2	TRBD2	TGTGCCAGCAGCTTAGATAGCACTAGCGGCAATGAGCAGTTCTTC	CASSLDSTSGNEQFF
TRBJ2-1	few	14	TRBV2	-	TGTGCCAGCAGTGAAGGGACTATGGACAATGAGCAGTTCTTC	CASSEGTMDNEQFF
TRBJ2-6	many	14	TRBV19	-	TGTGCCAGTAGTCTAGGAACTGGGGCCAACGTCCTGACTTTC	CASSLGTGANVLTF
TRBJ1-1	few	16	TRBV11-2	-	TGTGCCAGCAGCCGGACCGGGACGGCAATGAACACTGAAGCTTTCTTT	CASSRTGTAMNTEAFF